Listed here are 5 T cell receptor beta chains from one sample, sequenced in a study of CD8 T cells in ankylosing spondylitis. Notes on the study in general: Several highly homologous variants made up a TCR beta motif that seemed to typify ankylosing spondylitis blood.

Their antigens are not known. TCRdb itself ran the 5' RACE reads through MiXCR, one entry per CDR3 protein. Altogether around 490,000 distinct CDR3 sequences are present, about 5% being singletons, with the ten largest covering approximately 4%. The specimen was blood, either unsorted or a sorted T cell fraction (not recorded which). All receptors come from a male donor with ankylosing spondylitis.

Many counts were recorded for this clonotype. The chain joins TRBV20-1 to TRBJ1-1, with no clear D. V gave up 8 bases and J gave up 1 base, with 11 bases separating them. The CDR3 totals 12 residues. In germline, CDR1 is DFQATT, CDR2 SNEGSKA (reference sequence). Here the CDR3 DNA reads TGCAGTCTCGGACGGCAGAACACTGAAGCTTTCTTT. It specifies CSLGRQNTEAFF.

Many counts were recorded for this clonotype. The chain recombines TRBV20-1 with TRBJ2-1; maybe TRBD1 (7 bases). The length of the CDR3 is 14 residues. Looked up from germline, CDR1 is DFQATT and CDR2 is SNEGSKA (reference sequence). The germline V and J ends were trimmed by 5 bases and 6 bases, with 17 bases remaining between them. CDR3 sequence: CSARRGQGINEQFF. The CDR3 DNA reads TGCAGTGCTCGGAGGGGGCAGGGAATCAATGAGCAGTTCTTC.

This clonotype has a handful of counts. The chain uses TRBV5-1 and TRBJ2-5; D is possibly TRBD2 (6 bases). Looked up from germline, CDR1 is SGHRS and CDR2 is YFSETQ. The CDR3 is 16 amino acids. V dropped 0 bases and J dropped 5 bases, with 17 bases sitting between them. CDR3: CASSLGDSGAWETQYF. CDR3 DNA: TGCGCCAGCAGCTTGGGGGACTCTGGGGCGTGGGAGACCCAGTACTTC.

This clonotype was found many times. V usage is TRBV5-5 and J usage is TRBJ1-5, with D uncertain. The V end was cut by 4 bases, the J end by 0 bases, with 17 bases between. The CDR3 is 17 residues long. Germline V gene data show CDR1 as SGHKS and CDR2 as YYEKEE (reference sequence). CDR3 residues: CASSRLAGRYSNQPQHF. The DNA of the CDR3 is TGTGCCAGCAGCCGACTTGCCGGCAGGTATAGCAATCAGCCCCAGCATTTT.

This clonotype has just a few counts. The chain couples TRBV28 to TRBJ1-5, with a tentative D call TRBD1 (6 bases). The CDR3 runs 15 residues. Germline assignment: CDR1 MDHEN and CDR2 SYDVKM. V lost 3 bases to trimming and J lost 7 bases, with 16 bases between them. The CDR3 bases are TGTGCCAGCAGTTTGGGCAAGAGGGGGAACCAGCCCCAGCATTTT. Translating it yields CASSLGKRGNQPQHF.